This TCR beta chain came from a study of blood T cell repertoires in COVID-19. The CDR3 is 17 amino acids. Germline V gene lookup returns CDR1 LGHDT and CDR2 YNNKEL (reference sequence). V dropped 1 base and J dropped 3 bases, with 16 bases sitting between them. Assay used: immunoSEQ multiplex PCR; TCRdb lists only in-frame clones, some missing. The sample includes 100,000 to 150,000 clones, about 91% seen only once; the top ten take 10%. V is TRBV3-1 (or the pseudogene TRBV3-2) and J is TRBJ2-1, with a weak D call TRBD2 (6 bases). The sequence was collected from a man aged 45-65 years with acute or convalescent COVID-19. The specimen was peripheral blood. CDR3: CASSQVQGRGYYNEQFF. DNA of the CDR3: TGTGCCAGCAGCCAAGTTCAAGGGCGGGGCTACTACAATGAGCAGTTCTTC.